This TCR beta chain was retrieved from a study of identical twins. One entry per CDR3 protein results from TCRdb running MiXCR on the 5' RACE reads. This table has 470,000 or so distinct CDR3 sequences, 20% to 25% appearing once. Study-level results: Out-of-frame alpha sequences shared by twins showed excess low generation probability. Insertion counts were lower in abundant cord blood beta clonotypes, a trend that memory repertoires did not show. Within monozygotic twins, out-of-frame TCR alpha sharing was underestimated by the models.

This clonotype was counted only a few times. Its antigen is unidentified. These data also formed part of another study, on T cells expressing NK-cell markers.

The sequence came from a young woman in good health. Source material: CD4+ T cells sorted from blood.

The chain's CDR3 is CSVLGQGYEQYF. The CDR3 DNA sequence: TGCAGCGTTCTCGGACAGGGCTACGAGCAGTACTTC. The chain joins TRBV29-1 to TRBJ2-7, with 8 bases lining up with TRBD1. Per germline, CDR1 SQVTM and CDR2 ANQGSEA. The V and J ends lost 5 bases and 3 bases, in that order; junction bases with no gene match: 3. This CDR3 is built from 12 residues.